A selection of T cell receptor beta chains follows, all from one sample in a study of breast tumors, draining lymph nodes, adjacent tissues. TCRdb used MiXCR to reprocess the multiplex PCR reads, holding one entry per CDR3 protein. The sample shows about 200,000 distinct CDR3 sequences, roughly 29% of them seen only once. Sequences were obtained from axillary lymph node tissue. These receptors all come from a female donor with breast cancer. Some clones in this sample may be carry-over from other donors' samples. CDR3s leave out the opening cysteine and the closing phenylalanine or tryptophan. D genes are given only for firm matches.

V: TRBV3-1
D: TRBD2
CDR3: ASSLLAGVEQY

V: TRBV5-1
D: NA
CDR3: ASSLRAASNTGELF

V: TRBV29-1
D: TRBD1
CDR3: SVARRDREGGYT

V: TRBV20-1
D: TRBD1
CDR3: SAREGQGLLYGYT

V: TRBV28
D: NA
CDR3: ASSFGGGGTEAF

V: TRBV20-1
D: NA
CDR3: SARPPRGRGTDTQY

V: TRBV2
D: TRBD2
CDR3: ASSDWTSGSVNEQF

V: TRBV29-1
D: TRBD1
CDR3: SVETGGRTEAF

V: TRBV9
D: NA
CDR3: ASSVSPKGHANYGYT

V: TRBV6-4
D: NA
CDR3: ASSDLHLQGTDTQY

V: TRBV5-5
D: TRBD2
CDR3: ASSTLRGLAGDQETQY

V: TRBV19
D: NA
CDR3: ASSIWQLNYGYT

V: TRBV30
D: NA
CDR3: AWGVRETQY

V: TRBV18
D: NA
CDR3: ASLRGVDNEQF

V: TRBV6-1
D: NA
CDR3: ASSYKPPTSRYEKLF

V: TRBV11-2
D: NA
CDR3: ASSSGLANQPQH

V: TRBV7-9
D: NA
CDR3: ASSPGEVNYGYT

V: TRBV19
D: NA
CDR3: ASSPDRGNQPQH

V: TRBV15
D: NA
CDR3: ATGTWRGNYYGYT

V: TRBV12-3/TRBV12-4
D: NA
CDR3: ASSLTSSISTDTQY

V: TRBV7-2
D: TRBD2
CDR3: ASSPPGLARYNEQF

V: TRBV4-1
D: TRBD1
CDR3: ASALRQGWAGEPF

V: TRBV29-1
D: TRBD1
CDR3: SVVRTGKETQY

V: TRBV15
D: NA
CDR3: ATSRGYSEDSYEQY

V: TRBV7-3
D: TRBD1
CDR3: ASSRDRGGTGELF

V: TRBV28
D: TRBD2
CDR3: ASSPGLESSYEQY

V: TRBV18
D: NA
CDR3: ASSPEPRRGETQY

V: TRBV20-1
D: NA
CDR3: SARGATTGELF

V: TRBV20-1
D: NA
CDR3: SANEAGAGSTDMQY

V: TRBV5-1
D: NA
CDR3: ASSVSGDYGYT

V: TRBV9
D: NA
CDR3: ASSPPRGGDGYT

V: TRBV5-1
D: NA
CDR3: ASRDRGASRISGSYNEQF

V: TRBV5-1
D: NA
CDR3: ASSQGRYIQETQY

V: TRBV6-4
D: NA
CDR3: ASSDSPGDLCDGYT

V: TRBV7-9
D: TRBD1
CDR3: ASRPTGVGEAF

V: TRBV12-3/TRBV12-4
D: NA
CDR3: ASSFEGFYNEQF

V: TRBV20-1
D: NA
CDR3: SASKGTINEKLF

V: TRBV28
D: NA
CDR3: ASSDRMKRVGVGNIQY

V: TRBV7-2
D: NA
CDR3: ASSLRRQQETQY

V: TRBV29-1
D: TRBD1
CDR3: SVGDRVGTQY

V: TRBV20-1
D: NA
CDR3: SARGQGTQH

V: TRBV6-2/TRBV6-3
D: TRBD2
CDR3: ASSYSVLAETTDTQY

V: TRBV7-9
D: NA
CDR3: ASSPPRGPQH

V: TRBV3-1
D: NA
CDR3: ASSGFATNEKLF

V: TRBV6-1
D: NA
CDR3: ASRRYRYT

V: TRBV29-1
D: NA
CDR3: SVEGSGSGANVLT

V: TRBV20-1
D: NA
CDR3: SVEEENEQS

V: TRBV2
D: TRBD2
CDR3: ASSESGGLNTGELF

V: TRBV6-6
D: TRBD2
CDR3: ASRPGGGAYEQY

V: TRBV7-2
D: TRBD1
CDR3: ASSPQGWNTEAF

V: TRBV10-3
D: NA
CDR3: AISEALQGLNTEAF

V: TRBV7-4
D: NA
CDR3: ASSLVGGRGNSPLH

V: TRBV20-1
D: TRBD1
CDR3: SPRGAVNYGYT